One T cell receptor (beta chain) is described in this entry. The antigen is unknown. This record comes from a study of blood T cells in healthy people across ages. Study in general: Through template switching, about one barcoded beta molecule was captured per two T cells, as measured in model experiments. Study observations and caveats: Age showed a roughly linear inverse relationship with TCR beta diversity per million T cells.

Roughly 9 milliliters of peripheral blood were drawn from each donor. A sample-barcoded 5' primer and a J-beta primer mix were used in a second PCR of roughly 6 to 11 cycles. Every cDNA was tagged by a template-switch adaptor with 12 random nucleotides. TCRdb recomputed calls from the 5' RACE reads with MiXCR, one row per CDR3 protein. Among about 1.6 million distinct CDR3 sequences listed, about 31% were seen once. The sequenced sample consisted of blood. The clonotype was recovered from a woman aged 25 to 45 in good health.

CDR3 region: CASSQSPQGSTLHF. The DNA for the CDR3 is TGTGCCAGCAGCCAGAGTCCCCAGGGAAGTACCCTCCACTTT. The V call is TRBV9, the J call TRBJ1-6, with a possible D match to TRBD1 (5 bases). Trimming took off 4 bases at V and 14 bases at J, with 19 bases between the two ends. The CDR3 consists of 14 residues. From germline, CDR1 is SGDLS and CDR2 YYNGEE.